Presented here are 32 T cell receptor beta chains from one specimen sequenced in a study of brain T cells in children with intractable seizures. Profiled with immunoSEQ multiplex PCR; TCRdb holds only in-frame clones, not every one. The data show about 22,000 clones, with under 95% seen just once and around 6% held by the top ten. The material sequenced was peripheral blood, taken at surgery. The receptors were gathered from a boy aged 5-17 years with focal cortical dysplasia and intractable seizures.

V gene TRBV15 combines with J gene TRBJ1-4; D is perhaps TRBD1 (6 bases). The germline V gene has CDR1 LNHNV and CDR2 YYDKDF (reference sequence). V was trimmed by 0 bases and J by 8 bases, leaving 19 bases between them. This CDR3 is 17 amino acids long. The CDR3 protein is CATSRETGTPGGEKLFF. DNA of the CDR3: TGTGCCACCAGCAGAGAGACAGGAACCCCGGGAGGCGAAAAACTGTTTTTT.

This clone was observed a single time. CDR3 nucleotide sequence: TGCAGTGCTAGTGTCGGGTCAGACTACTACGAGCAGTACTTC. Translating gives CSASVGSDYYEQYF. The chain couples TRBV20-1 to TRBJ2-7; tentatively, D is TRBD2 (5 bases). Trimming took 3 bases from V and 3 from J, leaving 15 bases between them. Germline values: CDR1 DFQATT, CDR2 SNEGSKA (reference sequence). The CDR3 runs 14 residues.

The chain uses TRBV6-5 and TRBJ2-7; D might be TRBD1 (5 bases). Trimming shortened V by 6 bases and J by 0 bases, and 9 bases separated the two germline ends. CDR1 MNHEY and CDR2 SVGAGI come from the germline V gene. The CDR3 extends over 13 amino acids. CDR3 in DNA: TGTGCCAGCAGCTTGGACACCTCCTACGAGCAGTACTTC. Protein product: CASSLDTSYEQYF.

The rearrangement links TRBV2 to TRBJ2-1; D gene ambiguous. With 5 bases removed from V and 10 bases from J, the gap between germline ends came to 12 bases. This CDR3 region has 12 residues. Germline values: CDR1 SNHLY, CDR2 FYNNEI. Written as DNA, the CDR3 is TGTGCCAGCAGTACGGAAAGAAGGGAGCAGTTCTTC. It translates to CASSTERREQFF. The full variable domain, completed using reference TRBV2 and TRBJ2-1, is EPEVTQTPSHQVTQMGQEVILRCVPISNHLYFYWYRQILGQKVEFLVSFYNNEISEKSEIFDDQFSVERPDGSNFTLKIRSTKLEDSAMYFCASSTERREQFFGPGTRLTVL.

The chain joins TRBV19 to TRBJ2-7, with 9 nucleotides matching TRBD1. The germline V gene has CDR1 LNHDA and CDR2 SQIVND (reference sequence). V was clipped by 3 bases and J by 2 bases; unmatched bases: 5. CDR3 length: 15 amino acids. The chain's CDR3 is CASSMADRGAYEQYF. Here the CDR3 DNA reads TGTGCCAGTAGTATGGCGGACAGGGGAGCCTACGAGCAGTACTTC.

The chain joins TRBV7-9 to TRBJ1-2; D perhaps matches TRBD1 (6 bases). Trimming took 5 bases from V and 0 from J, leaving 16 bases between them. Per the germline V gene, CDR1 is SEHNR and CDR2 is FQNEAQ (reference sequence). This CDR3 has 16 amino acids. CDR3: CASSPHPGDPNYGYTF. CDR3 DNA: TGTGCCAGCAGCCCCCATCCAGGGGACCCTAACTATGGCTACACCTTC.

V gene TRBV2 combines with J gene TRBJ1-2; D uncertain. The CDR3 runs to 12 residues. The germline V gene has CDR1 SNHLY and CDR2 FYNNEI. The ends were cut back, 1 base at V and 5 bases at J, with 5 bases in the middle. The CDR3 DNA reads as TGTGCCAGCAGTGAAGGGCAGTATGGCTACACCTTC. Its protein is CASSEGQYGYTF.

The rearrangement joins TRBV6-4 to TRBJ2-3; 10 positions match TRBD1. There are 14 residues in the CDR3. J was trimmed by 4 bases and V by 2 bases; bases with no gene match: 0. CDR1 and CDR2 from the germline V gene are MRHNA and SNTAGT. The CDR3 bases are TGTGCCAGCAGTGACGGACAGGGGGCAGATACGCAGTATTTT. Translating gives CASSDGQGADTQYF.

V gene TRBV6-5 combines with J gene TRBJ1-1, with unresolved D. Germline-derived CDR1 and CDR2 are MNHEY and SVGAGI. Deletions cut 0 bases from V and 2 bases from J, with 7 bases between. The CDR3 sequence is 14 residues long. CDR3 sequence reads: CASSYSRGNTEAFF. CDR3 DNA sequence: TGTGCCAGCAGTTACTCACGGGGTAACACTGAAGCTTTCTTT.

This clone was seen once. J is TRBJ2-2 and V is TRBV5-1, with 10 bases that match TRBD2. V lost 3 bases, J lost 1 base, and 3 bases stayed unmatched. This CDR3 comprises 16 residues. CDR1 is SGHRS, CDR2 YFSETQ, per germline. As DNA, the CDR3 is TGCGCCAGCAGCTCCAGGACTAGCGGGAACACCGGGGAGCTGTTTTTT. This translates into CASSSRTSGNTGELFF.

This clone was counted once. V and J are TRBV2 and TRBJ2-5; TRBD2 might be the D (6 bases). The CDR3 is 12 residues long. V was clipped by 4 bases and J by 3 bases, with 6 bases between them. Germline V lookup: CDR1 SNHLY, CDR2 FYNNEI. The CDR3 region has the DNA TGTGCCAGCAGTGCGGGGGAAGAGACCCAGTACTTC. Its protein product is CASSAGEETQYF.

V usage is TRBV7-2 and J usage is TRBJ2-5, with TRBD2 identical over 9 bases. With V trimmed by 5 bases and J by 8 bases, 6 bases remained unmatched. Germline values: CDR1 SGHTA, CDR2 FQGNSA. The CDR3 is 13 amino acids. CDR3 region: CASSPLAGATQYF. The CDR3 DNA sequence: TGTGCCAGCAGCCCGTTAGCGGGGGCTACCCAGTACTTC.

V gene TRBV7-9 combines with J gene TRBJ2-1; perhaps D is TRBD1 or TRBD2 (5 bases each). V lost 6 bases to trimming and J lost 2 bases, with 11 bases between them. The germline CDR1 and CDR2 sequences are SEHNR and FQNEAQ (reference sequence). The length of the CDR3 is 14 residues. The CDR3 DNA reads TGTGCCAGCAGACGGGGACGGCCCTACAATGAGCAGTTCTTC. Translation: CASRRGRPYNEQFF.

V usage is TRBV13 and J usage is TRBJ2-1; D is ambiguous. This CDR3 spans 14 amino acids. V lost 5 bases to trimming and J lost 10 bases, with 18 bases between them. Looked up from germline, CDR1 is PRHDT and CDR2 is FYEKMQ (reference sequence). The CDR3 region has the DNA TGTGCCAGCAGCGTAGCTGGTAGGCGTAGAGAGCAGTTCTTC. This gives the protein CASSVAGRRREQFF. Full variable domain (rest looked up from reference TRBV13 and TRBJ2-1): AAGVIQSPRHLIKEKRETATLKCYPIPRHDTVYWYQQGPGQDPQFLISFYEKMQSDKGSIPDRFSAQQFSDYHSELNMSSLELGDSALYFCASSVAGRRREQFFGPGTRLTVL.

The J gene is TRBJ2-2, the V gene TRBV9, with a tentative D call TRBD1 (5 bases). Germline CDR1 reads SGDLS; CDR2 reads YYNGEE. V lost 4 bases and J lost 3, with 7 bases in between. This CDR3 contains 13 residues. CDR3 sequence reads: CASSIQDTGELFF. CDR3 sequence (DNA): TGTGCCAGCAGCATACAGGACACCGGGGAGCTGTTTTTT.

V is TRBV19 and J is TRBJ1-6; 8 bases match TRBD1. CDR1 and CDR2 (germline): LNHDA, SQIVND (reference sequence). After removal of 5 bases from V and 9 bases from J, the junction contained 6 bases not matched to a gene. The CDR3 loop spans 14 amino acids. Written as DNA, the CDR3 is TGTGCCAGTAGTGCGACAGGGGCTGGTTCACCCCTCCACTTT. Translation: CASSATGAGSPLHF.

This chain joins TRBV5-8 and TRBJ2-6; 12 positions match TRBD2. The CDR3 runs 16 residues. V lost 4 bases and J lost 4; bases outside the gene matches: 3. The V gene's germline CDR1 is SGHTS and CDR2 YDEGEE. CDR3 protein: CASSLAGGRGANVLTF. CDR3 DNA sequence: TGTGCCAGCAGCCTAGCGGGGGGGCGAGGGGCCAACGTCCTGACTTTC.

This clone has just one count. V is TRBV19 and J is TRBJ2-3; D might be TRBD2 (6 bases). Germline lookup yields CDR1 LNHDA and CDR2 SQIVND (reference sequence). The V end was cut by 3 bases, the J end by 3 bases, with 13 bases between. There are 15 residues in the CDR3. This chain's CDR3 is CASSMGGARTDTQYF. The CDR3 coding sequence is TGTGCCAGTAGTATGGGCGGGGCTCGGACAGATACGCAGTATTTT. The full variable domain, completed using reference TRBV19 and TRBJ2-3, is DGGITQSPKYLFRKEGQNVTLSCEQNLNHDAMYWYRQDPGQGLRLIYYSQIVNDFQKGDIAEGYSVSREKKESFPLTVTSAQKNPTAFYLCASSMGGARTDTQYFGPGTRLTVL.

The chain links TRBV6-5 to TRBJ2-5; TRBD2 matches at 8 bases. The CDR3 length is 12 residues. V trimming: 7 bases; J trimming: 9 bases; junction bases outside the gene matches: 7. Per germline, CDR1 MNHEY and CDR2 SVGAGI. CDR3 sequence reads: CASTDIGGAQYF. The DNA for the CDR3 is TGTGCCAGCACCGATATCGGGGGGGCCCAGTACTTC.

The chain links TRBV11-2 to TRBJ2-5; 8 bases map to TRBD1. The CDR3 spans 15 residues. The V segment lost 2 bases and the J segment 2 bases; nucleotides outside the gene matches: 4. CDR1 SGHAT and CDR2 FQNNGV come from the germline V gene. Here the CDR3 DNA reads TGTGCCAGCAGCTTAAGTAACAGGGGGCAAGAGACCCAGTACTTC. Protein: CASSLSNRGQETQYF. Full variable domain (outside the CDR3, taken from reference TRBV11-2 and TRBJ2-5): EAGVAQSPRYKIIEKRQSVAFWCNPISGHATLYWYQQILGQGPKLLIQFQNNGVVDDSQLPKDRFSAERLKGVDSTLKIQPAKLEDSAVYLCASSLSNRGQETQYFGPGTRLLVL.

V gene TRBV9 combines with J gene TRBJ2-3, with D tentatively TRBD2 (6 bases). The CDR3 consists of 16 residues. V gave up 4 bases and J gave up 9 bases, with 24 bases separating them. Germline lookup yields CDR1 SGDLS and CDR2 YYNGEE. The DNA of the CDR3 is TGTGCCAGCAGCCCGAATCCGGGATCCGGGGGACGCACGCAGTATTTT. Protein: CASSPNPGSGGRTQYF.

The rearrangement uses TRBV5-6 and TRBJ1-1; D possibly corresponds to TRBD1 (5 bases). Between the trimmed V and J ends, which lost 2 bases and 0 bases, there was a span of 8 bases. This CDR3 has 14 amino acids. CDR1 SGHDT and CDR2 YYEEEE come from the germline V gene. For the CDR3, the DNA is TGTGCCAGCAGCTTCGGACATATGAACACTGAAGCTTTCTTT. Encoded protein: CASSFGHMNTEAFF.

The chain recombines TRBV7-8 with TRBJ2-7, with D hard to call. The germline V gene has CDR1 SGHVS and CDR2 FQNEAQ. V lost 5 bases to trimming and J lost 7 bases, with 15 bases between them. The length of the CDR3 is 13 residues. The CDR3 spells CASSPGVRTEQYF. The CDR3 DNA reads as TGTGCCAGCAGCCCTGGGGTCAGGACGGAGCAGTACTTC.

This chain joins TRBV18 and TRBJ1-6; D is ambiguous. CDR1 and CDR2 (germline): KGHSH, LQKENI. Trimming took 2 bases from V and 7 from J, leaving 12 bases between them. CDR3 length: 15 amino acids. CDR3 loop: CASSPERLSNSPLHF. The CDR3 nucleotides read TGTGCCAGCTCACCAGAAAGGTTATCGAATTCACCCCTCCACTTT.

This chain joins TRBV14 and TRBJ1-4; D is uncertain. Trimming stripped 1 base from V and 8 bases from J, with 11 bases between. Per the germline V gene, CDR1 is SGHDN and CDR2 is FVKESK. This CDR3 is built from 14 residues. CDR3 bases: TGTGCCAGCAGCCAAGTGGGTATTGGGGAAAAACTGTTTTTT. Translated, it gives CASSQVGIGEKLFF.

In its sample, this clone was seen once. V usage is TRBV20-1 and J usage is TRBJ2-3; 10 nucleotides agree with TRBD2. Germline V gene sequence: CDR1 DFQATT, CDR2 SNEGSKA (reference sequence). This CDR3 has 11 residues. V gave up 5 bases and J gave up 8 bases; unmatched junction bases: 1. In DNA form, the CDR3 reads TGCAGTGCTTTAGCGGGAGGTACGCAGTATTTT. This gives the protein CSALAGGTQYF.

The chain has TRBV7-6 and TRBJ1-6; D unresolved. The V gene lost 1 base and the J gene lost 10 bases, with 14 bases spanning the gap. Germline V gene lookup returns CDR1 SGHVS and CDR2 FNYEAQ. The CDR3 is 15 amino acids. CDR3 amino acids: CASSLGGPGVSPLHF. Here the CDR3 DNA reads TGTGCCAGCAGCTTAGGGGGTCCGGGAGTATCACCCCTCCACTTT.

This sequence joins TRBV27 and TRBJ2-7; D may be TRBD1 (5 bases). Per germline, CDR1 MNHEY and CDR2 SMNVEV (reference sequence). Trimming removed 2 bases from V and 3 bases from J, with 8 bases in between. The CDR3 runs 13 residues. CDR3 DNA sequence: TGTGCCAGCAGTTTACAGGGCAGCTACGAGCAGTACTTC. It codes for CASSLQGSYEQYF.

This chain uses TRBV2 with TRBJ2-1; D is perhaps TRBD2 (5 bases). Per the germline V gene, CDR1 is SNHLY and CDR2 is FYNNEI. V was trimmed by 7 bases and J by 0 bases, leaving 19 bases between them. This CDR3 has 17 residues. Here the CDR3 DNA reads TGTGCCAGCATTCCACGAGGCGAGGGCATCTCCTACAATGAGCAGTTCTTC. Its translation: CASIPRGEGISYNEQFF.

This sequence joins TRBV2 and TRBJ2-2; 8 bases are a match to TRBD1. V shed 6 bases and J 14 bases; nucleotides not matched to a gene: 17. The CDR3 is 15 amino acids. Germline values: CDR1 SNHLY, CDR2 FYNNEI. CDR3 loop: CASSPRGGRGRELFF. CDR3 sequence (DNA): TGTGCCAGCAGCCCTAGAGGTGGCAGGGGGCGAGAACTGTTTTTT. The variable domain in full, completed from reference TRBV2 and TRBJ2-2, reads EPEVTQTPSHQVTQMGQEVILRCVPISNHLYFYWYRQILGQKVEFLVSFYNNEISEKSEIFDDQFSVERPDGSNFTLKIRSTKLEDSAMYFCASSPRGGRGRELFFGEGSRLTVL.

This chain uses TRBV6-6 with TRBJ2-1, with D uncertain. The V gene's germline CDR1 is MNHNY and CDR2 SVGAGI (reference sequence). V lost 6 bases to trimming and J lost 9 bases, with 9 bases between them. The CDR3 is 11 amino acids. CDR3 loop: CASSLLGEQFF. DNA of the CDR3: TGTGCCAGCAGCCTGCTGGGTGAGCAGTTCTTC.

V gene TRBV27 combines with J gene TRBJ1-1; 10 bases line up with TRBD1. Trimming cost V 4 bases and J 5 bases; bases outside gene matches: 7. The length of the CDR3 is 15 residues. Germline CDR1 and CDR2: MNHEY and SMNVEV (reference sequence). DNA for the CDR3: TGTGCCAGCAGTTCCCGCGGACAGGGGGATACTGAAGCTTTCTTT. Residues: CASSSRGQGDTEAFF.